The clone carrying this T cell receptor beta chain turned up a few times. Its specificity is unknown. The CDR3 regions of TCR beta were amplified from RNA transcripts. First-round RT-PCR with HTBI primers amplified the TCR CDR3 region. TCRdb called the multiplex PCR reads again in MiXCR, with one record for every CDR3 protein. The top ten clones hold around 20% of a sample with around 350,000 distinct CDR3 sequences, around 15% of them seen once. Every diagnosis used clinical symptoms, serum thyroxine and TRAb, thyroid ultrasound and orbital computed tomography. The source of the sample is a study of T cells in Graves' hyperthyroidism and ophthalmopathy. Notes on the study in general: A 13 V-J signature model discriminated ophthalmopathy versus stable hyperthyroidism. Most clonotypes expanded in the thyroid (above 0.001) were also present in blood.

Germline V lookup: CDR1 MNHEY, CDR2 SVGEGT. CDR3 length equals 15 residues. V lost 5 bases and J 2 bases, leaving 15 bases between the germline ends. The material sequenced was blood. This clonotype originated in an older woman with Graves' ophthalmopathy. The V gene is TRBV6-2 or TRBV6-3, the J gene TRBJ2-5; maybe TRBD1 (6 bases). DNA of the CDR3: TGTGCCAGCAGTGTTGGGGGCGAAATACAAGAGACCCAGTACTTC. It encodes CASSVGGEIQETQYF.